The 10 T cell receptor beta chains listed next were all sequenced from one sample in a study of CD4 T cells in relation to SARS-CoV-2 and coronaviruses. TCRdb's copy holds only in-frame clones and misses some; the assay was immunoSEQ multiplex PCR. The profile covers about 36,000 clones, with 77% appearing a single time and around 21% taken by the ten largest. The antigens of these receptors remain unknown. The sequenced material came from memory CD4+ T cells from PBMCs, cultured in vitro. The origin of the receptors is an adult with COVID-19.

The J gene is TRBJ2-7, the V gene TRBV19, with D perhaps matching TRBD2 (5 bases). The CDR3 runs to 13 residues. Germline assignment: CDR1 LNHDA and CDR2 SQIVND (reference sequence). V lost 6 bases and J lost 2, with 11 bases in between. The CDR3 coding sequence is TGTGCCAGTAGGGGAGAGAAAACCTACGAGCAGTACTTC. The encoded protein is CASRGEKTYEQYF.

The V gene is TRBV10-3, the J gene TRBJ2-1; 11 bases map to TRBD2. V shed 6 bases, J shed 8 bases, and the junction held 9 bases outside the gene matches. The germline CDR1 and CDR2 sequences are ENHRY and SYGVKD. The CDR3 has 15 residues. The CDR3 protein is CAIRPSLAGAYEQFF. The CDR3 nucleotides read TGTGCCATCAGACCCTCACTAGCGGGAGCATATGAGCAGTTCTTC.

This clone was recorded only once. The chain links TRBV19 to TRBJ2-3, with 8 bases identical to TRBD1. Germline CDR1 and CDR2: LNHDA and SQIVND (reference sequence). The CDR3 consists of 14 residues. Trimming at V came to 6 bases and at J to 3 bases, leaving 5 bases not matched to a gene. CDR3 DNA sequence: TGTGCCAGTAGACCGGACAGGGCAACAGATACGCAGTATTTT. It yields the protein CASRPDRATDTQYF.

The rearrangement joins TRBV2 to TRBJ1-6, with 8 bases that match TRBD1. Germline V gene sequence: CDR1 SNHLY, CDR2 FYNNEI. With 5 bases clipped from V and 9 bases from J, the junction kept 9 bases outside the gene matches. The CDR3 runs 15 residues. CDR3 protein: CASSRWDRLTSPLHF. The CDR3 bases are TGTGCCAGCAGTAGGTGGGACAGGCTAACTTCACCCCTCCACTTT.

The J gene is TRBJ1-6, the V gene TRBV5-1; a weak D match, TRBD1 (6 bases). V lost 2 bases to trimming and J lost 6 bases, with 12 bases between them. Germline V CDR1 and CDR2: SGHRS, YFSETQ. The CDR3 is 15 amino acids. The CDR3 spells CASSFTGTTNSPLHF. For the CDR3, the DNA is TGCGCCAGCAGCTTTACCGGGACAACTAATTCACCCCTCCACTTT.

The chain links TRBV3-1 (or the pseudogene TRBV3-2) to TRBJ2-3; D tentatively reads TRBD1 or TRBD2 (5 bases each). The V and J ends lost 5 bases and 2 bases respectively, with 11 bases between them. Germline V gene data show CDR1 as LGHDT and CDR2 as YNNKEL (reference sequence). The CDR3 covers 14 residues. The DNA of the CDR3 is TGTGCCAGCAGCGGGACCCACCCCACAGATACGCAGTATTTT. Its translation: CASSGTHPTDTQYF.

The chain links TRBV5-1 to TRBJ1-3; no clear D gene. Trimming shortened V by 3 bases and J by 0 bases, and 7 bases separated the two germline ends. The V gene's germline CDR1 is SGHRS and CDR2 YFSETQ. The CDR3 contains 14 residues. The CDR3 bases are TGCGCCAGCAGCTCTCCAAGCTCTGGAAACACCATATATTTT. This gives the protein CASSSPSSGNTIYF.

This clone has only a few counts. This chain connects TRBV5-5 to TRBJ2-7; perhaps D is TRBD1 or TRBD2 (5 bases each). Looked up from germline, CDR1 is SGHKS and CDR2 is YYEKEE (reference sequence). V lost 0 bases and J 7 bases, leaving 14 bases between the germline ends. The CDR3 covers 14 residues. CDR3 sequence: CASSLGLGEREQYF. The CDR3 nucleotides are TGTGCCAGCAGCTTGGGGCTAGGGGAGCGGGAGCAGTACTTC.

This clone was seen only once. For the CDR3, the DNA is TGCGCCAGCAGCCATGCGGACAGGGGGCGCGTAGATACGCAGTATTTT. This codes for CASSHADRGRVDTQYF. The chain combines TRBV4-1 with TRBJ2-3, with 11 bases that match TRBD1. Germline CDR1 is MGHRA and CDR2 is YSYEKL. V was pared by 3 bases and J by 5 bases, with 7 bases of the junction left unmatched. This CDR3 spans 16 amino acids.

The count of this clone is one. The chain uses TRBV3-1 (or the pseudogene TRBV3-2) and TRBJ2-5; D possibly uses TRBD1 or TRBD2 (5 bases each). The CDR3 totals 12 residues. Germline V gene lookup returns CDR1 LGHDT and CDR2 YNNKEL (reference sequence). V gave up 6 bases and J gave up 7 bases, with 12 bases separating them. The CDR3 reads CASSHGGGTQYF. CDR3 bases: TGTGCCAGCAGTCACGGTGGGGGGACCCAGTACTTC.